These T cell receptor beta chains were read from a single sample in a study of blood T cell repertoires in COVID-19. Profiled with immunoSEQ multiplex PCR; TCRdb holds only in-frame clones, not every one. The table includes around 180,000 clones, about 80% detected once. Material: PBMCs or T cells enriched from blood (not recorded which). All receptors come from a man in his fifties or sixties who had recovered from COVID-19. CDR3s include the opening cysteine and the closing phenylalanine or tryptophan. A D gene is named only where the DNA matches it firmly. Clone size is given for some rows only: seen once, a few or many times, or a class if the clone is expanded.

d_call	v_call	clone_size	j_call	cdr3_aa	cdr3_nt
TRBD1	TRBV10-3	once	TRBJ1-2	CAIRQTGDNGYTF	TGTGCCATCAGGCAGACAGGGGACAATGGCTACACCTTC
-	TRBV28	few	TRBJ1-5	CASTQRFLSGGGNQPQHF	TGTGCCAGCACTCAGAGATTCCTTAGCGGCGGCGGAAATCAGCCCCAGCATTTT
TRBD1	TRBV27	-	TRBJ2-1	CASRTLGTGTYNEQFF	TGTGCCAGCAGGACTCTCGGGACAGGGACGTACAATGAGCAGTTCTTC
TRBD1	TRBV2	once	TRBJ2-2	CASGLTGTGELFF	TGTGCCAGCGGATTGACAGGGACCGGGGAGCTGTTTTTT
-	TRBV3-1/TRBV3-2	-	TRBJ1-1	CASSPKQGLEAFF	TGTGCCAGCAGCCCTAAACAGGGTTTGGAGGCTTTCTTT
-	TRBV7-3	once	TRBJ1-1	CASSSTTGIGSEAFF	TGTGCCAGCAGCTCTACCACAGGGATAGGGTCGGAAGCTTTCTTT
-	TRBV7-9	-	TRBJ2-7	CASSSFGQTYEQYF	TGTGCCAGCAGCTCTTTCGGACAGACCTACGAGCAGTACTTC
TRBD1	TRBV6-2/TRBV6-3	-	TRBJ1-5	CASSTITGGGGSNQPQHF	TGTGCCAGCAGTACAATCACAGGGGGTGGGGGCTCCAATCAGCCCCAGCATTTT
TRBD1	TRBV4-1	-	TRBJ1-3	CASSQGQGWTGNTIYF	TGCGCCAGCAGCCAGGGACAGGGATGGACTGGAAACACCATATATTTT
-	TRBV6-2/TRBV6-3	-	TRBJ2-2	CASSSGQTYTGELFF	TGTGCCAGCAGTTCTGGACAGACCTACACCGGGGAGCTGTTTTTT
-	TRBV2	-	TRBJ1-6	CASSEQGYNSPLHF	TGTGCCAGCAGTGAACAGGGATATAATTCACCCCTCCACTTT
-	TRBV2	-	TRBJ2-1	CASSLTPNEQFF	TGTGCCAGCAGTCTAACCCCCAATGAGCAGTTCTTC
TRBD1	TRBV3-1/TRBV3-2	-	TRBJ2-5	CASSQEGGKTQYF	TGTGCCAGCAGCCAAGAAGGGGGCAAGACCCAGTACTTC
TRBD1	TRBV24-1	-	TRBJ1-1	CATRGTANTEAFF	TGTGCCACCAGGGGGACAGCGAACACTGAAGCTTTCTTT
TRBD1	TRBV4-2	-	TRBJ1-2	CASSQEWDRRYGYTF	TGTGCCAGCAGCCAAGAGTGGGACAGACGCTATGGCTACACCTTC